The source of this T cell receptor beta chain is a study of CD8+CD57+ T cells in acquired aplastic anemia. Whole-study results and caveats: Patients and controls shared under 30 CD8+ CDR3 sequences, highly expressed in patients.

Patients included in sequencing had previously demonstrated CD8+CD57+ cell expansion by flow cytometry. Severe acquired aplastic anemia was present in all patients. Germline CDR1 and CDR2: SQVTM and ANQGSEA. This CDR3 is built from 13 residues. V was shortened by 4 bases and J by 4 bases, with 13 bases between the two germline ends. Profiles of TCR beta VDJ and CDR3 were generated from a genomic DNA template. Each CDR3 protein is one row after TCRdb ran MiXCR on the reads. The sample yields roughly 500,000 distinct CDR3 sequences, roughly 34% seen once. In its sample, this clonotype was seen many times. The antigen remains undetermined.

This chain connects TRBV29-1 to TRBJ1-2; D not resolved. Sequenced sample: sorted CD4+, CD8+, or CD8+CD57+ T cells (not recorded which) from PBMCs. This receptor was taken from a human donor with aplastic anemia. The CDR3 region is CSVVSQGSYGYTF. CDR3 DNA sequence: TGCAGCGTTGTATCCCAAGGATCCTATGGCTACACCTTC.